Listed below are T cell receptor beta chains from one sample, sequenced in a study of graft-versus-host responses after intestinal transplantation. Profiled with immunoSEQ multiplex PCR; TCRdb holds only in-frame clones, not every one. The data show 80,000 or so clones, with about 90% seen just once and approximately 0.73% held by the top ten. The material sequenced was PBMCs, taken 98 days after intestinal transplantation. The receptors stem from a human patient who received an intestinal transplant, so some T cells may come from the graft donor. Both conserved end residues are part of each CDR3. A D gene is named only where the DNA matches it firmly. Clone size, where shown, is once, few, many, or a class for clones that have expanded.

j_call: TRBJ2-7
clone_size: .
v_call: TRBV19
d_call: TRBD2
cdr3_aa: CASRAGGSAEQYF
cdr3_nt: TGTGCCAGTAGGGCCGGGGGGTCTGCCGAGCAGTACTTC

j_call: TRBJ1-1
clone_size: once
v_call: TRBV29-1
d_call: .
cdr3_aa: CSVSGYTEAFF
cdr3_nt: TGCAGCGTATCCGGTTACACTGAAGCTTTCTTT

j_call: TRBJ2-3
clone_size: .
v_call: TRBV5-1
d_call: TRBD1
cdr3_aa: CASSGDRGPTDTQYF
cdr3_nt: TGCGCCAGCAGCGGCGACAGGGGCCCCACAGATACGCAGTATTTT

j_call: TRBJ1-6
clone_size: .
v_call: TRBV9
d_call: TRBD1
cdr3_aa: CASSVGTGGNSPLHF
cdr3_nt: TGTGCCAGCAGCGTAGGTACAGGGGGTAATTCACCCCTCCACTTT

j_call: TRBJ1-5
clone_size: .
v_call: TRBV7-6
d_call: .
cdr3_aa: CASSSGASNQPQHF
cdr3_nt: TGTGCCAGCAGCTCGGGGGCTAGCAATCAGCCCCAGCATTTT

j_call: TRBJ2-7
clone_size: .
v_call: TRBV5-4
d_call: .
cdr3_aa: CASSSLYEQYF
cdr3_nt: TGTGCCAGCAGCTCCCTCTACGAGCAGTACTTC

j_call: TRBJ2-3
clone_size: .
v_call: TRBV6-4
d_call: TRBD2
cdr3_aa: CASSSLAGRSDTQYF
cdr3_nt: TGTGCCAGCAGTAGTCTAGCGGGCCGTTCAGATACGCAGTATTTT

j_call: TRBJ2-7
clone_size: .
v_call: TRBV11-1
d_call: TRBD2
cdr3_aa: CASSSDGRLSYEQYF
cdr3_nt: TGTGCCAGCAGCTCGGACGGGAGGCTCTCCTACGAGCAGTACTTC

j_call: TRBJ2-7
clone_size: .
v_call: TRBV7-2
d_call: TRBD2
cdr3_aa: CASSWGLAYEQYF
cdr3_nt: TGTGCCAGCAGCTGGGGACTAGCCTACGAGCAGTACTTC

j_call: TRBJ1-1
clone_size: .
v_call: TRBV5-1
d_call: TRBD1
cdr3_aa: CASSSGTGGPQNTEAFF
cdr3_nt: TGCGCCAGCAGCTCCGGGACAGGGGGGCCCCAGAACACTGAAGCTTTCTTT

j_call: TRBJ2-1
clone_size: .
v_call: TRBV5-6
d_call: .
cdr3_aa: CASSSYNEQFF
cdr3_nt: TGTGCCAGCAGCTCGTACAATGAGCAGTTCTTC

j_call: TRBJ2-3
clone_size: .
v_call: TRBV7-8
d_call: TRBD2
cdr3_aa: CASSPRTSGRVDTDTQYF
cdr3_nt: TGTGCCAGCAGCCCCCGGACTAGCGGGAGGGTTGACACAGATACGCAGTATTTT

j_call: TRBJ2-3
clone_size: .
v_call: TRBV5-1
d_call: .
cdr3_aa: CASSLGVGPDTQYF
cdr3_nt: TGCGCCAGCAGCCTGGGTGTGGGGCCTGATACGCAGTATTTT

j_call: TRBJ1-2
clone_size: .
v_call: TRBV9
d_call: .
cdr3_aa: CASSRGVDYGYTF
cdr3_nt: TGTGCCAGCAGCAGGGGGGTGGACTATGGCTACACCTTC

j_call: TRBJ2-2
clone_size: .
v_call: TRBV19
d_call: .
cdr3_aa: CASSPDDGGGGELFF
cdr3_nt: TGTGCCAGTAGTCCGGACGACGGGGGAGGCGGGGAGCTGTTTTTT

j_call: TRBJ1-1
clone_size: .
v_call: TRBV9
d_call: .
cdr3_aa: CASSATTGNTEAFF
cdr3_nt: TGTGCCAGCAGCGCAACCACAGGGAACACTGAAGCTTTCTTT

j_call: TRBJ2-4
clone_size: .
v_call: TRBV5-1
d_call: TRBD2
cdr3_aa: CASSPGVPAGGAPLAKNIQYF
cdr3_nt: TGCGCCAGCAGCCCGGGAGTACCAGCGGGGGGGGCCCCCCTGGCCAAAAACATTCAGTACTTC

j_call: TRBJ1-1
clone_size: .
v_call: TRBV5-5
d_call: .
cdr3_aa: CASSLERLAEAFF
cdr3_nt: TGTGCCAGCAGCTTGGAGAGACTGGCTGAAGCTTTCTTT

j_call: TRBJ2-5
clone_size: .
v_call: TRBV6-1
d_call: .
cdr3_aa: CASSAEGGGETQYF
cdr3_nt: TGTGCCAGCAGTGCGGAGGGGGGGGGAGAGACCCAGTACTTC

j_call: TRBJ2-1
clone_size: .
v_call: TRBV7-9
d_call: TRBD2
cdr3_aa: CASSLGVSGVDEQFF
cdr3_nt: TGTGCCAGCAGCTTGGGGGTCAGCGGGGTGGATGAGCAGTTCTTC

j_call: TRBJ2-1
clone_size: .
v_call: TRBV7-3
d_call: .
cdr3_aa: CASSLTAYNEQFF
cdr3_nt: TGTGCCAGCAGCTTAACAGCTTACAATGAGCAGTTCTTC

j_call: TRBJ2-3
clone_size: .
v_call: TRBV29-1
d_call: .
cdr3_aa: CSAVGWADTQYF
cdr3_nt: TGCAGCGCTGTCGGGTGGGCAGATACGCAGTATTTT

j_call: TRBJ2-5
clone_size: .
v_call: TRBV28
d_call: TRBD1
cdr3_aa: CASSLDRRETQYF
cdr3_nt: TGTGCCAGCAGCTTGGACAGGAGAGAGACCCAGTACTTC

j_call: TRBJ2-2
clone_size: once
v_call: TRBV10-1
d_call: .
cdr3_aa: CASSDRDTNSRTGELFF
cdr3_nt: TGCGCCAGCAGTGACCGGGACACCAACAGCAGGACCGGGGAGCTGTTTTTT

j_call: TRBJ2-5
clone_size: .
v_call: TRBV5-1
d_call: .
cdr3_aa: CASSLYPSETQYF
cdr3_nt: TGCGCCAGCAGCTTGTACCCCTCAGAGACCCAGTACTTC

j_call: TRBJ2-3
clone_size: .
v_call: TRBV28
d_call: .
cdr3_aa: CASSSSLTELTDTQYF
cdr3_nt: TGTGCCAGCAGTTCCTCCCTGACAGAACTCACAGATACGCAGTATTTT

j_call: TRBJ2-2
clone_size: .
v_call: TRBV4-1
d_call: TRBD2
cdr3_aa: CASSRRLAGVAGELFF
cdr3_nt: TGCGCCAGCAGCCGACGACTAGCGGGGGTCGCCGGGGAGCTGTTTTTT

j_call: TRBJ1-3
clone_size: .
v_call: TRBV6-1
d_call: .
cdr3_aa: CASSEWNLRGNTIYF
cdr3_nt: TGTGCCAGCAGTGAGTGGAATTTGAGGGGAAACACCATATATTTT

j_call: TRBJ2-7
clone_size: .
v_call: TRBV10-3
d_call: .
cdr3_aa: CAISGQDSPYEQYF
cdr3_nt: TGTGCCATCAGTGGTCAGGACAGTCCCTACGAGCAGTACTTC

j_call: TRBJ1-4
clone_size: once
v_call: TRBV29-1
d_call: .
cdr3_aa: CSVEQETAQNEKLFF
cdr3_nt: TGCAGCGTTGAACAGGAGACAGCCCAAAATGAAAAACTGTTTTTT

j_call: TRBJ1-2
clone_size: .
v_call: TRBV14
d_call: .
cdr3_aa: CASSQAGSYGYTF
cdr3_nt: TGTGCCAGCAGCCAAGCGGGGTCCTATGGCTACACCTTC

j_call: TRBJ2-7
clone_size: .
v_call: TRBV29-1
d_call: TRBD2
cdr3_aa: CSVTIAGGTYEQYF
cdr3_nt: TGCAGCGTAACAATAGCGGGGGGGACCTACGAGCAGTACTTC

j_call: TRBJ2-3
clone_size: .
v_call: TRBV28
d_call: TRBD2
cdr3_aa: CASSFGGRTDTQYF
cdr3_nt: TGTGCCAGCAGTTTTGGCGGGAGAACAGATACGCAGTATTTT

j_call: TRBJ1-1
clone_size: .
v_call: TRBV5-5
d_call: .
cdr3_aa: CASSPTRTGNTEAFF
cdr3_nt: TGTGCCAGCAGCCCGACAAGGACGGGGAACACTGAAGCTTTCTTT

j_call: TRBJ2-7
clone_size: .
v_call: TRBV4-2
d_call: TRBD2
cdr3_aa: CASSEAAGEYEQYF
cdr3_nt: TGTGCCAGCAGCGAAGCCGCGGGGGAATACGAGCAGTACTTC

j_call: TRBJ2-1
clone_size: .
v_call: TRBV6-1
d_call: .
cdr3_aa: CASSQTNSYNEQFF
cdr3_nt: TGTGCCAGCAGTCAGACAAACTCCTACAATGAGCAGTTCTTC

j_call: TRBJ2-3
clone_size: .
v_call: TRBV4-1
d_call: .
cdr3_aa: CASSQDYPGTDTQYF
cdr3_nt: TGCGCCAGCAGCCAAGACTATCCTGGCACAGATACGCAGTATTTT

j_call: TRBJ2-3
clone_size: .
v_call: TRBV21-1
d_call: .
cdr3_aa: CASSRGTGGCTSGCTDTQYF
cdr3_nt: TGTGCCAGCAGCAGGGGGACAGGGGGTTGCACTAGCGGTTGCACAGATACGCAGTATTTT

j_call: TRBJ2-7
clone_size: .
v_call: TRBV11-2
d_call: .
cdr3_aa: CASSTGGNYEQYF
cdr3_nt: TGTGCCAGCAGCACCGGCGGGAATTACGAGCAGTACTTC

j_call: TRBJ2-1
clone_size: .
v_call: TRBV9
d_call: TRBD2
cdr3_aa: CASSPVGGGSYNEQFF
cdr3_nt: TGTGCCAGCAGCCCAGTAGGCGGGGGTAGTTACAATGAGCAGTTCTTC

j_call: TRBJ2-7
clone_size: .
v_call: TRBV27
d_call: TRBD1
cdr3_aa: CASVPGPGTAAYEQYF
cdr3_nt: TGTGCCAGCGTCCCCGGACCCGGGACAGCAGCCTACGAGCAGTACTTC

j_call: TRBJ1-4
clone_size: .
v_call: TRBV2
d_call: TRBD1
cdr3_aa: CASSEARRDRDEKLFF
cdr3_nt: TGTGCCAGCAGTGAAGCGCGAAGGGACAGGGATGAAAAACTGTTTTTT

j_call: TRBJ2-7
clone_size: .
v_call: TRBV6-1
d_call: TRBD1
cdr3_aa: CASSLGQGFSYEQYF
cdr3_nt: TGTGCCAGCAGTTTAGGACAGGGCTTTTCCTACGAGCAGTACTTC

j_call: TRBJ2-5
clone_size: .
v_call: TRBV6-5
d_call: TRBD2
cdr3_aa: CASSPLAGEQETQYF
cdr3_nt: TGTGCCAGCAGTCCACTAGCGGGGGAGCAAGAGACCCAGTACTTC

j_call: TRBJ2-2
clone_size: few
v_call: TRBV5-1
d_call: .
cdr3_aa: CASSLALANTGELFF
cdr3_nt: TGCGCCAGCAGCTTGGCCTTAGCGAACACCGGGGAGCTGTTTTTT